The clone carrying this T cell receptor beta chain was observed many times. Its antigen is currently unknown. Attachment of unique molecular identifiers was made to individual cDNA molecules. MiXCR, run by TCRdb on the 5' RACE reads, gives a single entry per CDR3 protein. Here the sample spans about 69,000 distinct CDR3 sequences, 12% being singletons. This sample was taken from a study of early T cells in non-severe SARS-CoV-2 infection. At the level of the study: Investigators sequenced bulk RNA drawn from unsorted whole blood, and chains remained unpaired. General study results and limits: The matching step, a VDJdb search, favored anti-spike CD8 responses and missed private and CD4 specificities.

The V end lost 5 bases, the J end lost 2 bases, and 13 bases lay between the germline ends. Per germline, CDR1 SGHAT and CDR2 FQNNGV. The CDR3 has 14 residues. The specimen sequenced was whole blood. The rearrangement links TRBV11-2 to TRBJ2-7, with D possibly being TRBD1 (6 bases). The receptor's source is an adult who was a healthcare worker with PCR-confirmed SARS-CoV-2 infection or an uninfected control (not recorded which). The CDR3 sequence: CASSLTQGPYEQYF. The CDR3 region has the DNA TGTGCCAGCAGCCTCACACAGGGTCCCTACGAGCAGTACTTC. The whole variable domain, remainder taken from reference TRBV11-2 and TRBJ2-7, is EAGVAQSPRYKIIEKRQSVAFWCNPISGHATLYWYQQILGQGPKLLIQFQNNGVVDDSQLPKDRFSAERLKGVDSTLKIQPAKLEDSAVYLCASSLTQGPYEQYFGPGTRLTVT.